Sequencing of this TCR beta chain was carried out in a study of blood T cell repertoires in COVID-19. The CDR3 sequence is 19 residues long. Germline trimming cut 0 bases from V and 4 bases from J; bases unmatched to any gene: 17. The germline V gene encodes CDR1 SGHVS and CDR2 FNYEAQ. Per the authors' pipeline: Researchers report that nucleated cell counts were estimated from reference gene primer amplification. Method: immunoSEQ multiplex PCR; TCRdb's copy keeps in-frame clones and lacks some. That table furnishes V, J and clone size, whereas the DNA furnished D and trimming. The sample yields 95,000 to 100,000 clones, approximately 81% seen once.

This sequence joins TRBV7-6 and TRBJ2-7; 8 bases agree with TRBD2. Material for sequencing was peripheral blood. This clonotype was obtained from a woman between 70 and 85 years old with active or convalescent COVID-19. The CDR3 spells CASSLATALLAAHPYEQYF. CDR3 DNA sequence: TGTGCCAGCAGCTTAGCGACAGCCCTACTAGCGGCTCACCCTTACGAGCAGTACTTC.